Each of the 27 T cell receptor beta chains below was sequenced from the same sample in a study of T cells in Graves' hyperthyroidism and ophthalmopathy. RNA transcripts served as the template for amplifying TCR beta CDR3 regions. HTBI primers were employed in a first-round RT-PCR of the TCR CDR3. TCRdb reprocessed the multiplex PCR reads with MiXCR, giving one entry per CDR3 protein. The data contain hundreds of thousands of distinct CDR3 sequences, approximately 15% of them singletons. Material for sequencing was blood. The receptors derive from a woman in her twenties or thirties with Graves' hyperthyroidism.

The chain carries TRBV5-1 and TRBJ2-7, with D perhaps matching TRBD2 (6 bases). From germline, CDR1 is SGHRS and CDR2 YFSETQ. This CDR3 contains 14 residues. The V end lost 6 bases, the J end lost 0 bases, and 13 bases lay between the germline ends. This CDR3 is CASTLEGGSYEQYF. In DNA form, the CDR3 reads TGCGCCAGCACCCTGGAGGGTGGCTCCTACGAGCAGTACTTC.

There are many counts of this clonotype. V and J are TRBV28 and TRBJ2-1; 9 bases agree with TRBD2. CDR3 length: 15 residues. With V trimmed by 3 bases and J by 6 bases, 6 bases remained unmatched. Germline V gene lookup returns CDR1 MDHEN and CDR2 SYDVKM. CDR3 DNA: TGTGCCAGCAGTTTGGCGGGAGGGCCCTCCAATGAGCAGTTCTTC. Its translation: CASSLAGGPSNEQFF.

This clonotype was seen repeatedly, ten times or more. The chain links TRBV20-1 to TRBJ2-3; D remains ambiguous. The CDR3 sequence is 17 residues long. CDR1 and CDR2 (germline): DFQATT, SNEGSKA (reference sequence). Deletions cut 0 bases from V and 8 bases from J, with 24 bases between. CDR3 region: CSARDSAGQHLMVTQYF. Here the CDR3 DNA reads TGCAGTGCTAGAGATTCTGCCGGGCAACATTTAATGGTTACGCAGTATTTT.

The V gene is TRBV9, the J gene TRBJ2-3; D remains unclear. V was pared by 0 bases and J by 2 bases, with 10 bases between. Germline CDR1 and CDR2: SGDLS and YYNGEE. The CDR3 is 15 residues long. The CDR3 protein is CASSVGETITDTQYF. In nucleotides, the CDR3 is TGTGCCAGCAGCGTAGGCGAGACCATCACAGATACGCAGTATTTT.

This clonotype was seen ten or more times. The chain combines TRBV28 with TRBJ2-3; TRBD2 might be the D (6 bases). This CDR3 contains 17 residues. V lost 8 bases to trimming and J lost 1 base, with 22 bases between them. CDR1 and CDR2 (germline): MDHEN, SYDVKM. CDR3 loop: CASQIWGVVLGTDTQYF. CDR3 in DNA: TGTGCCAGCCAAATATGGGGGGTCGTTTTGGGCACAGATACGCAGTATTTT.

This chain links TRBV5-4 with TRBJ2-2; no clear D gene. Germline V gene data show CDR1 as SGHNT and CDR2 as YYREEE (reference sequence). CDR3 length: 15 amino acids. The V gene lost 0 bases and the J gene lost 2 bases, with 8 bases spanning the gap. In DNA form, the CDR3 reads TGTGCCAGCAGCTTGGACTGGGGAAACACCGGGGAGCTGTTTTTT. Encoded protein: CASSLDWGNTGELFF.

The rearrangement uses TRBV5-1 and TRBJ2-5; 10 bases fit TRBD2. The CDR3 totals 18 residues. Trimming removed 0 bases from V and 2 bases from J; junction bases left unmatched: 10. Germline CDR1 reads SGHRS; CDR2 reads YFSETQ. CDR3 residues: CASSLEPAGGGLQETQYF. DNA of the CDR3: TGCGCCAGCAGCTTGGAGCCAGCGGGAGGGGGGTTGCAAGAGACCCAGTACTTC. Using reference TRBV5-1 and TRBJ2-5 for the parts outside the CDR3, the full variable domain is KAGVTQTPRYLIKTRGQQVTLSCSPISGHRSVSWYQQTPGQGLQFLFEYFSETQRNKGNFPGRFSGRQFSNSRSEMNVSTLELGDSALYLCASSLEPAGGGLQETQYFGPGTRLLVL.

This clonotype came up many times. The CDR3, as DNA: TGCGCCAGCAGGATGACGGGAGATACGCAGTATTTT. This encodes CASRMTGDTQYF. The chain has TRBV5-1 and TRBJ2-3; no clear D gene. V shed 5 bases and J shed 5 bases, with 9 bases lying between them. The CDR3 length is 12 residues. Germline V CDR1 and CDR2: SGHRS, YFSETQ. Drawing the rest from reference TRBV5-1 and TRBJ2-3, the complete variable domain is KAGVTQTPRYLIKTRGQQVTLSCSPISGHRSVSWYQQTPGQGLQFLFEYFSETQRNKGNFPGRFSGRQFSNSRSEMNVSTLELGDSALYLCASRMTGDTQYFGPGTRLTVL.

This clonotype occurred many times. The V call is TRBV7-8, the J call TRBJ2-7; D is perhaps TRBD2 (5 bases). V lost 0 bases and J lost 6, with 15 bases in between. The CDR3 totals 15 residues. Germline CDR1 SGHVS, CDR2 FQNEAQ. DNA for the CDR3: TGTGCCAGCAGCTTAGCGCAGGCTTTTGGAGGCGAGCAGTACTTC. Amino acids: CASSLAQAFGGEQYF.

This clonotype was counted only a few times. The rearrangement links TRBV19 to TRBJ2-5, with 9 bases lining up with TRBD2. Trimming at V came to 5 bases and at J to 5 bases, leaving 12 bases not matched to a gene. CDR3 size: 16 residues. CDR1 and CDR2 (germline): LNHDA, SQIVND (reference sequence). CDR3 bases: TGTGCCAGTAGTCCATCCCTCGGACTAGCGAGCGAGACCCAGTACTTC. Protein sequence: CASSPSLGLASETQYF.

V gene TRBV3-1 combines with J gene TRBJ2-5; D possibly corresponds to TRBD1 (6 bases). Per germline, CDR1 LGHDT and CDR2 YNNKEL (reference sequence). V was shortened by 2 bases and J by 1 base, with 14 bases between the two germline ends. The length of the CDR3 is 16 residues. CDR3 sequence reads: CASSQRGAGAQETQYF. In DNA, the CDR3 is TGTGCCAGCAGCCAAAGGGGAGCAGGGGCCCAAGAGACCCAGTACTTC.

The table lists this clonotype with many counts. As DNA, the CDR3 is TGCAGTGCTAGACGCGGGAGGGCCATCCATGAGCAGTTCTTC. It specifies CSARRGRAIHEQFF. This rearrangement joins TRBV20-1 to TRBJ2-1; 9 bases line up with TRBD2. Germline CDR1 and CDR2: DFQATT and SNEGSKA (reference sequence). With 2 bases clipped from V and 8 bases from J, the junction kept 7 bases outside the gene matches. This CDR3 comprises 14 residues.

In this sample, this clonotype turned up many times. The rearrangement uses TRBV28 and TRBJ1-5, with D possibly matching TRBD1 (5 bases). The germline V and J ends were trimmed by 6 bases and 5 bases, with 20 bases remaining between them. There are 16 residues in the CDR3. Germline-derived CDR1 and CDR2 are MDHEN and SYDVKM. CDR3 sequence reads: CASRPGRGGWDQPQHF. The CDR3 nucleotides are TGTGCCAGCAGACCAGGAAGGGGAGGATGGGATCAGCCCCAGCATTTT.

This clonotype was detected ten times or more. The genes are TRBV11-1 and TRBJ2-1; 7 positions match TRBD2. Trimming removed 5 bases from V and 4 bases from J; junction bases left unmatched: 11. The CDR3 is 16 amino acids. Germline values: CDR1 SGHAT, CDR2 FQDESV (reference sequence). The CDR3 sequence is CASSPRVSGLYNEQFF. Here the CDR3 DNA reads TGTGCCAGCAGCCCCCGCGTTAGCGGGTTGTACAATGAGCAGTTCTTC.

In regard to this clonotype: With a much larger clone just one base away, this may be a read error. V usage is TRBV11-2 and J usage is TRBJ2-1; no clear D. The V gene's germline CDR1 is SGHAT and CDR2 FQNNGV. This CDR3 has 20 amino acids. The germline V and J ends were trimmed by 3 bases and 0 bases, with 24 bases remaining between them. The CDR3 sequence is CASSFMGKARRSSSYNEQFF. In DNA form, the CDR3 reads TGTGCCAGCAGCTTCATGGGGAAAGCGAGACGTAGTAGCTCCTACAATGAGCAGTTCTTC.

This clonotype was found once. A clone one base away is much larger, so this may be a read error. The CDR3 here is CASSHRGRGDEQYF. The CDR3, as DNA: TGTGCCAGCAGCCATCGCGGTAGGGGCGACGAGCAGTACTTC. The V gene is TRBV3-1, the J gene TRBJ2-7; perhaps TRBD1 as D (5 bases). From germline, CDR1 is LGHDT and CDR2 YNNKEL (reference sequence). This CDR3 has 14 amino acids. Trimming shortened V by 3 bases and J by 5 bases, and 14 bases separated the two germline ends.

About this clonotype: Germline and junction disagree at one end, which may indicate a read error. As DNA, the CDR3 is TGTGCTAGCAGCTCCGACTTGCTTCAGACCCAGTACTTC. Translation gives CASSSDLLQTQYF. The chain is built from TRBV7-7 and TRBJ2-5; D not resolved. The CDR3 has 13 amino acids. Germline V gene data show CDR1 as SSHAT and CDR2 as FNYEAQ (reference sequence).

This clonotype was seen repeatedly, ten times or more. The chain combines TRBV2 with TRBJ1-5; 8 positions match TRBD1. Trimming took 6 bases from V and 1 from J; bases not matched to a gene: 5. CDR1 SNHLY and CDR2 FYNNEI come from the germline V gene. The CDR3 covers 15 residues. CDR3 in amino acids: CASRGTGISNQPQHF. The CDR3 DNA sequence: TGTGCCAGCAGAGGGACAGGCATAAGCAATCAGCCCCAGCATTTT.

This clonotype has at least ten counts. This chain joins TRBV2 and TRBJ2-5; 11 bases are a match to TRBD2. The CDR3 is 14 residues long. From germline, CDR1 is SNHLY and CDR2 FYNNEI. V shed 3 bases and J 4 bases; nucleotides not matched to a gene: 1. The CDR3 sequence is CASSELAGGETQYF. CDR3 bases: TGTGCCAGCAGTGAGCTAGCGGGAGGAGAGACCCAGTACTTC.

The chain employs TRBV30 and TRBJ1-4; 7 positions match TRBD1. Trimming cost V 1 base and J 10 bases; bases outside gene matches: 6. This CDR3 comprises 13 residues. Germline lookup yields CDR1 GTSNPN and CDR2 SVGIG (reference sequence). This CDR3 reads CAWSAQGEGKLFF. The DNA for the CDR3 is TGTGCCTGGAGTGCCCAGGGGGAAGGAAAACTGTTTTTT.

In this sample, this clonotype turned up many times. The chain couples TRBV10-3 to TRBJ1-5, with 8 positions matching TRBD1. V lost 3 bases to trimming and J lost 0 bases; unmatched junction nucleotides: 7. Germline V gene data show CDR1 as ENHRY and CDR2 as SYGVKD. This CDR3 has 17 residues. The CDR3 reads CAISEVQGVNSNQPQHF. As DNA, the CDR3 is TGTGCCATCAGTGAAGTACAGGGGGTAAATAGCAATCAGCCCCAGCATTTT.

This clonotype was recorded many times. The CDR3 loop reads CASSQDPHVRVYEQYF. In DNA, the CDR3 is TGTGCCAGCAGCCAAGATCCCCATGTTCGGGTTTACGAGCAGTACTTC. This sequence joins TRBV3-1 and TRBJ2-7; D unclear. The CDR3 runs to 16 residues. The V end lost 0 bases, the J end lost 4 bases, and 16 bases lay between the germline ends. Germline CDR1 LGHDT, CDR2 YNNKEL (reference sequence).

This clonotype was seen a few times. The CDR3 spells CASSSSLQPSGNTIYF. As DNA, the CDR3 is TGTGCCAGCAGTTCATCCTTACAGCCATCTGGAAACACCATATATTTT. V and J are TRBV6-9 and TRBJ1-3; D call uncertain. Trimming left V 4 bases short and J 1 base short, with 14 bases between. CDR1 is MNHGY and CDR2 is SVAAGI in the germline V gene. This CDR3 spans 16 amino acids.

This clonotype was recorded at least ten times. The chain carries TRBV20-1 and TRBJ2-1, with TRBD2 identical over 9 bases. The trim removed 8 bases at V and 2 bases at J, leaving 7 bases unmatched. The germline V gene encodes CDR1 DFQATT and CDR2 SNEGSKA (reference sequence). This CDR3 comprises 14 residues. CDR3 in DNA: TGCAGTCCCCGAGCGGGAGGAACCTACAATGAGCAGTTCTTC. Amino acid sequence: CSPRAGGTYNEQFF.

The table lists this clonotype with many counts. The J gene is TRBJ1-5, the V gene TRBV3-1, with D hard to call. CDR3 length equals 12 residues. The V and J ends lost 3 bases and 5 bases respectively, with 5 bases between them. Germline-derived CDR1 and CDR2 are LGHDT and YNNKEL (reference sequence). In nucleotides, the CDR3 is TGTGCCAGCAGCCATTCGCATCAGCCCCAGCATTTT. Protein sequence: CASSHSHQPQHF.

In this sample, this clonotype turned up many times. The chain couples TRBV7-2 to TRBJ1-2; D is undetermined. Looked up from germline, CDR1 is SGHTA and CDR2 is FQGNSA. CDR3 size: 13 residues. Trimming stripped 1 base from V and 4 bases from J, with 7 bases between. This CDR3 reads CASSLEGTYGYTF. The CDR3 region has the DNA TGTGCCAGCAGCTTAGAGGGTACCTATGGCTACACCTTC.

This clonotype was seen only a few times. V gene TRBV7-2 combines with J gene TRBJ2-1, with D hard to call. Trimming stripped 5 bases from V and 3 bases from J, with 8 bases between. This CDR3 region has 13 residues. CDR1 is SGHTA and CDR2 is FQGNSA in the germline V gene. The CDR3 coding sequence is TGTGCCAGCAGCCCTTTCCTCTACAATGAGCAGTTCTTC. Translation: CASSPFLYNEQFF.